Following are 21 T cell receptor beta chains from one sample sequenced in a study of T cells after somatic rescue of genetic block. Method: immunoSEQ multiplex PCR; TCRdb's copy keeps in-frame clones and lacks some. The table lists 45,000 to 55,000 clones, more than 90% of them singletons. Sequenced: peripheral blood mononuclear cells (PBMCs). The source is a child less than two years old.

The chain combines TRBV10-1 with TRBJ2-3, with D possibly being TRBD2 (5 bases). Looked up from germline, CDR1 is WNHNN and CDR2 is SYGVQD (reference sequence). The CDR3 has 12 residues. With 4 bases removed from V and 7 bases from J, the gap between germline ends came to 9 bases. CDR3 sequence: CASSAGINTQYF. The CDR3 DNA is TGCGCCAGCAGTGCCGGGATTAATACGCAGTATTTT.

This rearrangement joins TRBV6-5 to TRBJ2-4; D call uncertain. This CDR3 has 12 residues. V lost 6 bases, J lost 3 bases, and 6 bases lay in between. The germline CDR1 and CDR2 sequences are MNHEY and SVGAGI. The DNA for the CDR3 is TGTGCCAGCAGCTCCGACAAAAACATTCAGTACTTC. This sequence encodes CASSSDKNIQYF.

J is TRBJ1-1 and V is TRBV7-3; no reliable D call. Trimming stripped 3 bases from V and 7 bases from J, with 12 bases between. This CDR3 contains 13 residues. Germline V gene sequence: CDR1 SGHTA, CDR2 FQGTGA. CDR3 sequence: CASSFSSEGEAFF. In DNA form, the CDR3 reads TGTGCCAGCAGCTTCTCAAGCGAGGGTGAAGCTTTCTTT.

The chain joins TRBV10-2 to TRBJ2-7, with 14 bases lining up with TRBD2. V lost 4 bases, J lost 4 bases, and 3 bases stayed unmatched. This CDR3 spans 15 amino acids. The germline V gene encodes CDR1 WSHSY and CDR2 SAAADI. The CDR3 reads CASSGGTSGRYEQYF. The CDR3 DNA reads as TGCGCCAGCAGTGGGGGGACTAGCGGGAGATACGAGCAGTACTTC.

CDR3 residues: CAWSGGPNEKLFF. Written as DNA, the CDR3 is TGTGCCTGGAGTGGGGGGCCGAATGAAAAACTGTTTTTT. The rearrangement uses TRBV30 and TRBJ1-4, with D possibly being TRBD1 (6 bases). From germline, CDR1 is GTSNPN and CDR2 SVGIG (reference sequence). V dropped 1 base and J dropped 5 bases, with 8 bases sitting between them. The CDR3 extends over 13 amino acids.

The chain couples TRBV5-1 to TRBJ1-4; D not resolved. V was clipped by 2 bases and J by 7 bases, with 12 bases between them. Germline CDR1 reads SGHRS; CDR2 reads YFSETQ. The CDR3 is made up of 14 amino acids. CDR3 nucleotides: TGCGCCAGCAGCTTAAGGGTGATCGGTGAAAAACTGTTTTTT. Protein product: CASSLRVIGEKLFF.

The genes are TRBV5-1 and TRBJ2-2; D call uncertain. Germline V gene data show CDR1 as SGHRS and CDR2 as YFSETQ. This CDR3 spans 14 amino acids. V was cut by 1 base and J by 0 bases, with 4 bases left in between. This CDR3 is CASSLLPNTGELFF. Written as DNA, the CDR3 is TGCGCCAGCAGCTTGTTGCCGAACACCGGGGAGCTGTTTTTT.

The V call is TRBV5-5, the J call TRBJ1-2; TRBD1 agrees at 7 bases. The CDR3 has 14 amino acids. V trimming: 3 bases; J trimming: 2 bases; junction bases outside the gene matches: 4. The germline gives CDR1 SGHKS, CDR2 YYEKEE (reference sequence). The CDR3: CASSSTGWNYGYTF. CDR3 sequence (DNA): TGTGCCAGCAGCTCGACAGGGTGGAACTATGGCTACACCTTC.

V and J are TRBV11-2 and TRBJ1-2; 7 bases line up with TRBD1. Germline lookup yields CDR1 SGHAT and CDR2 FQNNGV. Unmatched junction bases numbered 7, after V lost 5 bases and J lost 4 bases. The CDR3 has 14 residues. The CDR3 DNA follows: TGTGCCAGCAGCCCCTACAGGGGCGGCTATGGCTACACCTTC. Amino acid sequence: CASSPYRGGYGYTF.

The V call is TRBV6-5, the J call TRBJ2-2, with 7 bases lining up with TRBD1. CDR1 and CDR2 (germline): MNHEY, SVGAGI. The junction had 5 bases not matched to a gene; V was cut back by 6 bases and J by 4 bases. CDR3 size: 14 residues. The CDR3 DNA is TGTGCCAGCAGAACAGGGGAATCCACCGGGGAGCTGTTTTTT. Translating gives CASRTGESTGELFF.

The V call is TRBV12-5, the J call TRBJ2-5; 9 bases are a match to TRBD1. The J call is uncertain, as TRBJ2-7 better fits the DNA end. The CDR3 is made up of 14 amino acids. Germline CDR1 LGHNT, CDR2 FRNRAP. The CDR3 nucleotides read TGTGCTAGTGGGCTCGGGACAGGGACTTACGAGCAGTACTTC. Amino acids: CASGLGTGTYEQYF.

The chain recombines TRBV29-1 with TRBJ1-1; D ambiguous. CDR3 length equals 12 residues. Looked up from germline, CDR1 is SQVTM and CDR2 is ANQGSEA. Trimming cost V 2 bases and J 1 base, with 5 bases left between them. CDR3 in DNA: TGCAGCGTTGAACCGCAGAACACTGAAGCTTTCTTT. It specifies CSVEPQNTEAFF.

The chain links TRBV2 to TRBJ2-2; 7 nucleotides align to TRBD2. CDR1 SNHLY and CDR2 FYNNEI come from the germline V gene. The trim removed 2 bases at V and 1 base at J, leaving 4 bases unmatched. This CDR3 has 16 residues. CDR3 bases: TGTGCCAGCAGTGAACCCCGCGGGGGGAACACCGGGGAGCTGTTTTTT. As protein: CASSEPRGGNTGELFF.

V gene TRBV28 combines with J gene TRBJ2-3; D uncertain. The CDR3 is 11 amino acids. Germline V CDR1 and CDR2: MDHEN, SYDVKM. Trimming took 6 bases from V and 5 from J, leaving 6 bases between them. CDR3 sequence: CASRYKDTQYF. The DNA for the CDR3 is TGTGCCAGCAGATATAAAGATACGCAGTATTTT.

J is TRBJ2-7 and V is TRBV28; D gene unclear. The ends were cut back, 5 bases at V and 4 bases at J, with 12 bases in the middle. CDR1 is MDHEN and CDR2 is SYDVKM in the germline V gene. This CDR3 has 13 amino acids. The CDR3: CASSHQYLYEQYF. The CDR3 DNA reads as TGTGCCAGCAGTCACCAATATTTGTACGAGCAGTACTTC. The full variable domain, with the rest looked up from reference TRBV28 and TRBJ2-7, is DVKVTQSSRYLVKRTGEKVFLECVQDMDHENMFWYRQDPGLGLRLIYFSYDVKMKEKGDIPEGYSVSREKKERFSLILESASTNQTSMYLCASSHQYLYEQYFGPGTRLTVT.

The chain joins TRBV21-1 to TRBJ1-4; the table gives TRBD1 as D, unverified against the DNA. TRBV21-1 is classified as a pseudogene. The length of the CDR3 is 16 residues. The CDR3 sequence: CARQMGNSLTNEKLFF. The CDR3 DNA is TGTGCCCGCCAAATGGGTAACAGCCTTACTAATGAAAAACTGTTTTTT.

On this clone: The same CDR3 can be traced to other DNA sequences in this sample. The chain is built from TRBV4-1 and TRBJ2-7; 7 nucleotides align to TRBD1. The CDR3 totals 12 residues. Germline CDR1 MGHRA, CDR2 YSYEKL. Germline trimming cut 3 bases from V and 4 bases from J; bases unmatched to any gene: 0. The CDR3 here is CASSQTGYEQYF. The CDR3 nucleotides read TGCGCCAGCAGCCAGACAGGGTACGAGCAGTACTTC.

The rearrangement uses TRBV7-9 and TRBJ1-6; D remains unclear. CDR3 length: 13 amino acids. V shed 2 bases and J shed 9 bases, with 8 bases lying between them. From germline, CDR1 is SEHNR and CDR2 FQNEAQ (reference sequence). The CDR3 nucleotides are TGTGCCAGCAGCTTAATAGAGGGTTCACCCCTCCACTTT. Its protein is CASSLIEGSPLHF.

The gene calls are TRBV11-1 and TRBJ2-1, with D perhaps TRBD1 (6 bases). V lost 5 bases to trimming and J lost 5 bases, with 13 bases between them. Germline assignment: CDR1 SGHAT and CDR2 FQDESV (reference sequence). This CDR3 comprises 14 residues. As DNA, the CDR3 is TGTGCCAGCAGCCTACGGGACAAACACAATGAGCAGTTCTTC. Residues: CASSLRDKHNEQFF.

This chain connects TRBV27 to TRBJ1-5, with unresolved D. Germline loops: CDR1 MNHEY, CDR2 SMNVEV (reference sequence). This CDR3 comprises 13 residues. V dropped 6 bases and J dropped 4 bases, with 10 bases sitting between them. The CDR3 here is CASRPFVNQPQHF. The CDR3 nucleotides are TGTGCCAGCAGGCCGTTCGTTAATCAGCCCCAGCATTTT.

CDR3 nucleotide sequence: TGCGCCAGCAGCCAAGATCGGGCCAGTGCGGGAAACACCATATATTTT. It encodes CASSQDRASAGNTIYF. The chain links TRBV4-1 to TRBJ1-3; no clear D gene. Germline values: CDR1 MGHRA, CDR2 YSYEKL. There are 16 residues in the CDR3. Between the trimmed V and J ends, which lost 0 bases and 4 bases, there was a span of 13 bases.